This entry lists 28 T cell receptor beta chains sequenced from one sample in a study of T cells expressing NK-cell markers. TCRdb reprocessed the 5' RACE reads; each CDR3 protein has one entry and no DNA is given. This sample's table reports some 440,000 distinct CDR3 sequences. The sequencing input was blood T cells: a sorted CD56 or NKG2C T cell subset, CD4+ or CD8+ T cells, or bulk PBMC T cells (not recorded which). The receptors originated from a woman in her fifties or sixties in good health.

This rearrangement joins TRBV6-6 to TRBJ1-3. This CDR3 spans 15 amino acids. CDR1 is MNHNY and CDR2 is SVGAGI in the germline V gene (reference sequence). CDR3 region: CASSYKAASGNTIYF.

This chain joins TRBV7-9 and TRBJ1-4; TCRdb returns TRBD1, unconfirmable since there is no DNA. Germline CDR1 reads SEHNR; CDR2 reads FQNEAQ (reference sequence). CDR3 length: 15 residues. The CDR3 sequence: CASAPQTVSNEKLFF.

V usage is TRBV18 and J usage is TRBJ1-3. The germline CDR1 and CDR2 sequences are KGHSH and LQKENI. The CDR3 contains 14 residues. CDR3 residues: CASSPGQTGNTIYF.

The chain combines TRBV6-6 with TRBJ2-5; TCRdb picks TRBD2, but there is no DNA to check that call. Germline CDR1 reads MNHNY; CDR2 reads SVGAGI (reference sequence). The CDR3 length is 16 residues. The CDR3 spells CASSYSTLAGVETQYF.

The chain is built from TRBV5-4 and TRBJ2-4; TCRdb reports TRBD1, a call that lacks DNA to check it against. The V gene's germline CDR1 is SGHNT and CDR2 YYREEE (reference sequence). This CDR3 is 15 amino acids long. CDR3 amino acids: CASSLAGRGKNIQYF.

The chain combines TRBV24-1 with TRBJ2-3; TCRdb lists TRBD1, though no DNA is available to test this call. Germline lookup yields CDR1 KGHDR and CDR2 SFDVKD. The CDR3 is 14 amino acids. CDR3 protein: CATSATGGLDTQYF.

The rearrangement joins TRBV29-1 to TRBJ1-5; TCRdb calls TRBD1, which cannot be checked without DNA. This CDR3 is 13 amino acids long. Germline V gives CDR1 SQVTM, CDR2 ANQGSEA. CDR3 loop: CSVSSGADQPQHF.

The chain has TRBV11-1 and TRBJ2-1; the TCRdb D gene call, TRBD2, has no DNA to confirm it. The CDR3 is 14 residues long. CDR1 and CDR2 from the germline V gene are SGHAT and FQDESV (reference sequence). The CDR3: CASSFLAESNEQFF.

The chain employs TRBV11-2 and TRBJ2-1; no DNA is available, so the TRBD2 call from TCRdb remains unchecked. CDR1 is SGHAT and CDR2 is FQNNGV in the germline V gene. The CDR3 runs to 15 residues. The chain's CDR3 is CASSLDQGSGDEQFF.

The rearrangement links TRBV7-2 to TRBJ2-4; TCRdb designates TRBD1, a call that cannot be tested without DNA. Per germline, CDR1 SGHTA and CDR2 FQGNSA. CDR3 length equals 16 residues. This CDR3 is CASSLAFGGQGRIQYF.

The chain has TRBV10-3 and TRBJ1-3; TCRdb lists TRBD1, though no DNA is available to test this call. Germline V gene data show CDR1 as ENHRY and CDR2 as SYGVKD. This CDR3 region has 12 residues. The CDR3 sequence is CATGLGVDTIYF.

The chain uses TRBV5-4 and TRBJ1-1; the D call from TCRdb, TRBD1, cannot be confirmed without DNA. Germline V lookup: CDR1 SGHNT, CDR2 YYREEE (reference sequence). This CDR3 has 15 amino acids. The CDR3 sequence is CASSPRQGLNTEAFF. Variable domain in full (rest from reference TRBV5-4 and TRBJ1-1): ETGVTQSPTHLIKTRGQQVTLRCSSQSGHNTVSWYQQALGQGPQFIFQYYREEENGRGNFPPRFSGLQFPNYSSELNVNALELDDSALYLCASSPRQGLNTEAFFGQGTRLTVV.

The chain couples TRBV5-5 to TRBJ1-1. Germline CDR1 reads SGHKS; CDR2 reads YYEKEE (reference sequence). This CDR3 contains 14 residues. The CDR3: CASSSSFWSTEAFF.

CDR3 in amino acids: CASSQTDTDTQYF. The chain is built from TRBV19 and TRBJ2-3. There are 13 residues in the CDR3. In germline, CDR1 is LNHDA, CDR2 SQIVND (reference sequence).

V usage is TRBV19 and J usage is TRBJ2-4; TCRdb reports TRBD2, a call that lacks DNA to check it against. The CDR3 has 18 amino acids. Germline V gene data show CDR1 as LNHDA and CDR2 as SQIVND (reference sequence). The CDR3 loop is CASSIDPVRTSGKNIQYF.

The genes are TRBV7-2 and TRBJ2-7; TCRdb calls TRBD2, which cannot be checked without DNA. Germline V gives CDR1 SGHTA, CDR2 FQGNSA. The CDR3 runs 14 residues. Here the CDR3 reads CASSVLAGDGEQYF.

The V gene is TRBV7-2, the J gene TRBJ1-5. Per germline, CDR1 SGHTA and CDR2 FQGNSA. The CDR3 is 13 amino acids. The CDR3 loop is CASSLNEGQPQHF. Based on the CDR3 plus reference TRBV7-2 and TRBJ1-5, the full variable domain is GAGVSQSPSNKVTEKGKDVELRCDPISGHTALYWYRQSLGQGLEFLIYFQGNSAPDKSGLPSDRFSAERTGGSVSTLTIQRTQQEDSAVYLCASSLNEGQPQHFGDGTRLSIL.

V is TRBV7-6 and J is TRBJ2-3; without DNA, the TCRdb call of TRBD2 cannot be checked. This CDR3 is built from 18 residues. Germline V gene sequence: CDR1 SGHVS, CDR2 FNYEAQ. The CDR3 is CASSLEGGASGVADTQYF. Drawing the rest from reference TRBV7-6 and TRBJ2-3, the complete variable domain is GAGVSQSPRYKVTKRGQDVALRCDPISGHVSLYWYRQALGQGPEFLTYFNYEAQQDKSGLPNDRFSAERPEGSISTLTIQRTEQRDSAMYRCASSLEGGASGVADTQYFGPGTRLTVL.

The chain uses TRBV12-3 or TRBV12-4 and TRBJ2-5; the TCRdb D gene call, TRBD1, has no DNA to confirm it. This CDR3 has 16 amino acids. The chain's CDR3 is CASSPGGREQWETQYF.

The chain uses TRBV11-2 and TRBJ2-7; the D call from TCRdb, TRBD1, cannot be confirmed without DNA. The CDR3 has 14 amino acids. The germline gives CDR1 SGHAT, CDR2 FQNNGV. The CDR3 reads CASSVAGEGYEQYF.

The rearrangement uses TRBV11-2 and TRBJ2-1. Germline CDR1 SGHAT, CDR2 FQNNGV. The CDR3 contains 15 residues. The CDR3: CASSPVKGKNNEQFF.

The V call is TRBV7-9, the J call TRBJ2-4. Germline V CDR1 and CDR2: SEHNR, FQNEAQ (reference sequence). The CDR3 runs to 12 residues. This chain's CDR3 is CASSFVNNIQYF.

The chain uses TRBV29-1 and TRBJ2-1; TCRdb's D call of TRBD1 is untestable without DNA. The germline CDR1 and CDR2 sequences are SQVTM and ANQGSEA. The CDR3 covers 12 residues. The CDR3 spells CSVVRGQGEQFF.

The chain combines TRBV28 with TRBJ2-3; the D gene TCRdb calls, TRBD2, cannot be checked with no DNA. The germline V gene has CDR1 MDHEN and CDR2 SYDVKM. The CDR3 is 15 residues long. Here the CDR3 reads CASSLYGEVGDTQYF.

This chain links TRBV20-1 with TRBJ2-1; the TCRdb D gene call, TRBD1, has no DNA to confirm it. This CDR3 contains 13 residues. The germline V gene has CDR1 DFQATT and CDR2 SNEGSKA (reference sequence). CDR3 amino acids: CSAREVRNRGTFF.

The gene calls are TRBV7-8 and TRBJ2-1; TCRdb returns TRBD2, unconfirmable since there is no DNA. The CDR3 totals 16 residues. Per germline, CDR1 SGHVS and CDR2 FQNEAQ. This CDR3 reads CASSSRLAGGSNEQFF.

This chain uses TRBV4-1 with TRBJ1-5. Germline-derived CDR1 and CDR2 are MGHRA and YSYEKL. This CDR3 has 14 amino acids. The CDR3 is CASSQIISTYPQHF.

The chain has TRBV5-6 and TRBJ2-3; lacking DNA, the TRBD2 call made by TCRdb goes unchecked. This CDR3 has 15 residues. The germline CDR1 and CDR2 sequences are SGHDT and YYEEEE. CDR3 sequence: CASSLRGSGVDTQYF.